This TCR beta chain was found in a study of blood T cell repertoires in COVID-19. The CDR3 is 13 residues long. Germline V CDR1 and CDR2: LNHDA, SQIVND (reference sequence). The V end lost 6 bases, the J end lost 3 bases, and 11 bases lay between the germline ends. Some clones are missing from TCRdb's copy, which holds only in-frame ones; the method was immunoSEQ multiplex PCR. The sample holds 130,000 to 150,000 clones, roughly 90% seen once. Material: peripheral blood. This TCR was recovered from a woman in her forties or fifties with acute or convalescent COVID-19. The chain uses TRBV19 and TRBJ1-1; D gene uncertain. The CDR3 region has the DNA TGTGCCAGTAGACACACCCCAGACACTGAAGCTTTCTTT. Protein sequence: CASRHTPDTEAFF.